The clone carrying this TCR beta chain was observed once. This record comes from a study of blood T cell repertoires in COVID-19. Study at large: Samples taken during acute and convalescent COVID-19 were collected in the United States, Italy and Spain. T cells, B-cell-depleted T cells, or PBMCs provided the cDNA or gDNA that served as material.

As processed by the authors: Reference gene primers were amplified, and this amplification served to estimate nucleated cell counts. Data came from immunoSEQ multiplex PCR; TCRdb stores just in-frame clones and leaves some out. Clone size and V and J calls were adopted from that table, with D and trimming inferred from the DNA. Found here are approximately 240,000 clones, around nine tenths of them singletons; the top ten hold roughly 0.8%. Seattle cases were enrolled at active infection and followed longitudinally. The V gene end was trimmed by 8 bases and the J gene end by 5 bases; junction bases not matched to a gene: 9. This CDR3 has 15 amino acids. Germline V gene sequence: CDR1 LNHDA, CDR2 SQIVND (reference sequence).

The V and J genes are TRBV19 and TRBJ2-5; 12 bases fit TRBD1. Sample: peripheral blood. The TCR sequence derives from a man aged 30 to 39 with COVID-19, enrolled during active disease. The CDR3 region has the DNA TGTGCCAGTGGCCGGGGACAGGGGGCCGGGGAGACCCAGTACTTC. Translated: CASGRGQGAGETQYF.